These 2 T cell receptor beta chains came from one sample sequenced in a study of T cell repertoires in cytomegalovirus infection. These receptors have no known antigen. TCRdb used MiXCR to reprocess the reads, holding one entry per CDR3 protein. Of roughly 920,000 distinct CDR3 sequences detected, roughly 30% appear once; the ten largest clones hold about an eighth. This specimen consisted of cultured CD8+ T cells from PBMCs, obtained from culture after CMV antigen stimulation. All receptors derive from a human donor in good health (CMV status not recorded). Some clones in this sample may be carry-over from other donors' samples.

In this sample, this clonotype turned up a few times. The chain has TRBV7-9 and TRBJ1-3; D remains ambiguous. The V end was cut by 4 bases, the J end by 2 bases, with 12 bases between. The germline V gene encodes CDR1 SEHNR and CDR2 FQNEAQ (reference sequence). This CDR3 is 15 amino acids long. For the CDR3, the DNA is TGTGCCAGCAGCTGGGCAGATAGTACTGGAAACACCATATATTTT. This sequence encodes CASSWADSTGNTIYF.

The V call is TRBV29-1, the J call TRBJ2-1; D is unresolved. CDR1 and CDR2 from the germline V gene are SQVTM and ANQGSEA. The CDR3 runs 11 residues. Trimming pared 5 bases from V and 0 bases from J, leaving 2 bases between. CDR3 residues: CSVPSYNEQFF. The CDR3 coding sequence is TGCAGCGTTCCCTCCTACAATGAGCAGTTCTTC.